This record looks at one T cell receptor beta chain sequence and its context. Arm-PCR of CDR3 regions and iRepertoire HTBI primers were the basis on which TCR beta libraries were built. TCRdb processed the multiplex PCR reads anew with MiXCR; each CDR3 protein has one entry. The top ten clones hold about 10% of a sample with 350,000 to 500,000 distinct CDR3 sequences, 16% of them seen once. The source of the sample is a study of regulatory T cells in long-lasting Graves disease. The time point here: newly diagnosed GD, antithyroid drugs for less than 3 months. Making the TCR library involved RNA that had been extracted from PBMCs. CDR3 length equals 12 residues. The V end was cut by 0 bases, the J end by 4 bases, with 4 bases between. Germline V gives CDR1 GTSNPN, CDR2 SVGIG (reference sequence). This same sample was also part of a study on T cells in Graves' hyperthyroidism and ophthalmopathy.

This sequence originates from a woman in her twenties or thirties with Graves disease. This chain joins TRBV30 and TRBJ1-3, with D unresolved. The starting material was peripheral blood mononuclear cells (PBMCs), obtained at new diagnosis, from a patient treated with antithyroid drugs. CDR3: CAWSVKGNTIYF. CDR3 DNA sequence: TGTGCCTGGAGTGTAAAGGGAAACACCATATATTTT.